A single sample gave rise to the 19 T cell receptor beta chains below, sequenced in a study of CXCR3-negative and CXCR3-positive naive CD8 T cells. 5' RACE that incorporated UMI labels was used to prepare the TRB cDNA libraries. TCRdb reprocessed the 5' RACE reads and stores each CDR3 protein as one record, lacking DNA. This repertoire includes 50,000 to 65,000 distinct CDR3 sequences. Sequences were obtained from memory CD8+ T cells from blood. These receptor sequences come from a human donor in good health. Some clones in this sample may be carry-over from other donors' samples.

The chain has TRBV7-6 and TRBJ2-1. Germline-derived CDR1 and CDR2 are SGHVS and FNYEAQ. The CDR3 has 13 amino acids. CDR3: CASSEDGYNEQFF.

Here the CDR3 reads CSARTDPAGTEAFF. The V and J genes are TRBV20-1 and TRBJ1-1; the D call of TRBD1 rests on TCRdb alone, since no DNA is present to check it. The CDR3 extends over 14 amino acids. CDR1 and CDR2 from the germline V gene are DFQATT and SNEGSKA (reference sequence).

This chain joins TRBV4-1 and TRBJ1-2; there is no DNA to check the TCRdb D call of TRBD1. Germline V CDR1 and CDR2: MGHRA, YSYEKL. This CDR3 has 15 residues. The CDR3 here is CASSQVTGANYGYTF.

This chain's CDR3 is CASSLGQGLSYEQYF. V gene TRBV5-1 combines with J gene TRBJ2-7; without DNA, the TCRdb call of TRBD1 cannot be checked. The CDR3 loop spans 15 amino acids. Germline V lookup: CDR1 SGHRS, CDR2 YFSETQ.

The chain uses TRBV12-3 or TRBV12-4 and TRBJ1-5; TCRdb outputs TRBD1, but without DNA this stays unchecked. CDR3 length: 14 amino acids. CDR3 residues: CASSPGAGGQPQHF.

V is TRBV3-1 and J is TRBJ2-7; the TCRdb D gene call, TRBD2, has no DNA to confirm it. CDR1 LGHDT and CDR2 YNNKEL come from the germline V gene (reference sequence). The CDR3 loop spans 15 amino acids. Here the CDR3 reads CASSQGSGGFYEQYF.

V usage is TRBV29-1 and J usage is TRBJ2-1; with no DNA, the TCRdb D assignment of TRBD1 cannot be verified. CDR1 and CDR2 (germline): SQVTM, ANQGSEA. The CDR3 covers 13 residues. CDR3 residues: CSVEEDTSPGQFF.

The CDR3 loop is CASSPYGTPNTEAFF. J is TRBJ1-1 and V is TRBV28; the TCRdb call, TRBD1, lacks DNA for checking. Germline CDR1 MDHEN, CDR2 SYDVKM. The CDR3 runs to 15 residues.

The chain has TRBV29-1 and TRBJ2-1; the TRBD2 assignment by TCRdb is unverifiable without DNA. Germline V gives CDR1 SQVTM, CDR2 ANQGSEA. The length of the CDR3 is 17 residues. The CDR3 reads CSVMVGEGEGFYNEQFF.

The chain employs TRBV7-2 and TRBJ2-3; with no DNA, the TCRdb D assignment of TRBD1 cannot be verified. Germline-derived CDR1 and CDR2 are SGHTA and FQGNSA. The CDR3 extends over 15 amino acids. The chain's CDR3 is CASSSTLSGTDTQYF.

The chain is built from TRBV20-1 and TRBJ2-5; TCRdb's D gene call, TRBD1, goes unchecked for lack of DNA. Looked up from germline, CDR1 is DFQATT and CDR2 is SNEGSKA (reference sequence). CDR3 length: 13 amino acids. CDR3 region: CSARGGNQETQYF.

The chain recombines TRBV6-1 with TRBJ2-6; TCRdb lists TRBD1, though no DNA is available to test this call. Per the germline V gene, CDR1 is MNHNS and CDR2 is SASEGT. The CDR3 totals 14 residues. CDR3 protein: CASSEGVGANVLTF.

The chain employs TRBV7-3 and TRBJ2-2; the D call of TRBD1 rests on TCRdb alone, since no DNA is present to check it. Germline CDR1 reads SGHTA; CDR2 reads FQGTGA. The CDR3 covers 15 residues. CDR3: CASSIDLTDTGELFF.

V is TRBV6-5 and J is TRBJ1-4; TCRdb's D call, TRBD1, is unchecked because there is no DNA. Germline-derived CDR1 and CDR2 are MNHEY and SVGAGI. This CDR3 comprises 14 residues. CDR3: CASSAGQGNERLFF.

The chain has TRBV7-9 and TRBJ1-2. Germline-derived CDR1 and CDR2 are SEHNR and FQNEAQ (reference sequence). The CDR3 covers 11 residues. CDR3 loop: CASSFDYGYTF.

The rearrangement joins TRBV5-6 to TRBJ2-7. The germline gives CDR1 SGHDT, CDR2 YYEEEE. This CDR3 contains 15 residues. The chain's CDR3 is CASSLIWGAEYEQYF.

The CDR3 protein is CASSFTGTGGEQYF. V and J are TRBV28 and TRBJ2-7; lacking DNA, the TRBD1 call made by TCRdb goes unchecked. The germline V gene encodes CDR1 MDHEN and CDR2 SYDVKM. The CDR3 is 14 residues long.

The chain combines TRBV4-1 with TRBJ2-3; TCRdb indicates TRBD2, and absent DNA this call remains unverified. The CDR3 runs 20 residues. Germline CDR1 is MGHRA and CDR2 is YSYEKL. The CDR3 sequence: CASSHPGLAGEGSGTDTQYF.

This sequence joins TRBV4-2 and TRBJ2-7; TCRdb gives TRBD2 as the D gene, but with no DNA this cannot be confirmed. The germline V gene encodes CDR1 LGHNA and CDR2 YNFKEQ. This CDR3 contains 15 residues. CDR3 amino acids: CASSQETEATYEQYF.